This TCR beta chain was sequenced for a study of T cell responses to AZD1222 COVID-19 vaccine. Repertoires were generated with immunoSEQ multiplex PCR, while TCRdb's copy carries only in-frame clones and drops some. The data show 100,000 to 150,000 clones, around 90% seen once. Trimming cost V 7 bases and J 10 bases, with 16 bases left between them. Germline CDR1 reads SGHNT; CDR2 reads YENEEA. This CDR3 has 13 residues. Study outcomes and limitations: Only after the peak T cell response were repertoires sampled. Targets within unmutated variant regions were reportedly found for nearly half of spike-specific TCRs. Baseline seropositivity characterized only six AZD1222 recipients.

As to this clone: What it binds is not known.

Sequenced material: peripheral blood, taken on day 0 of MenACWY control vaccination. The chain carries TRBV11-3 and TRBJ1-4; unclear D gene. The sequence was obtained from an adult in good health. Here the CDR3 reads CASTEREVGKLFF. The DNA for the CDR3 is TGTGCCAGCACCGAGCGGGAGGTCGGAAAACTGTTTTTT.